This entry describes one T cell receptor beta chain. Its cognate antigen is unknown. Distinct nucleotide sequences in the sample also encode this CDR3. This entry comes from a study of cytomegalovirus exposure and HLA in healthy donors. Study-wide background: An analysis done earlier identified about 100 million unique TCR beta sequences from around 180 million T cells.

Germline assignment: CDR1 MNHEY and CDR2 SVGAGI. Trimming pared 5 bases from V and 1 base from J, leaving 15 bases between. The CDR3 extends over 15 amino acids. The PCR contained 60 Vbeta and 13 Jbeta primers. Profiled with immunoSEQ multiplex PCR; TCRdb holds only in-frame clones, not every one. In the table there are 100,000 to 150,000 clones, 70% to 75% of which are singletons. Overall study results and limits: Analyzed later, most CMV-associated TCR beta chains appeared HLA-restricted. Highest at DRB1 and lowest at HLA-C, TCR association rates differed among HLA loci in a later analysis.

This chain links TRBV6-5 with TRBJ2-7; possibly TRBD1 for D (5 bases). This TCR came from a male donor in good health and CMV-seronegative. Sequencing input: PBMCs. CDR3 region: CASSLQKGQSYEQYF. CDR3 DNA sequence: TGTGCCAGCAGTCTACAAAAGGGGCAGTCCTACGAGCAGTACTTC.